These 25 T cell receptor beta chains were all obtained from the same sample, sequenced in a study of CD8+ T cells in alopecia areata. As the sequencing template, cDNA was produced by extracting RNA and reverse transcribing it. Sequencing was performed with immunoSEQ multiplex PCR; in TCRdb, only in-frame clones are kept and a portion is missing. Of 140,000 or so clones in the sample, roughly 58% were seen once. The specimen sequenced was CD8+ T cells sorted from blood. The receptors were gathered from a human donor in good health.

The V call is TRBV27, the J call TRBJ1-5; D perhaps matches TRBD1 (5 bases). There are 13 residues in the CDR3. V was trimmed by 4 bases and J by 7 bases, leaving 11 bases between them. Germline loops: CDR1 MNHEY, CDR2 SMNVEV (reference sequence). The CDR3 here is CASSWGWGQPQHF. The CDR3 nucleotides read TGTGCCAGCAGTTGGGGTTGGGGCCAGCCCCAGCATTTT.

This clone turned up a few times. The V call is TRBV9, the J call TRBJ2-1; 13 bases line up with TRBD2. CDR1 and CDR2 (germline): SGDLS, YYNGEE. This CDR3 has 17 residues. Trimming removed 4 bases from V and 7 bases from J; junction bases left unmatched: 11. This CDR3 reads CASSHGTSGNLGNEQFF. In DNA, the CDR3 is TGTGCCAGCAGCCACGGGACTAGCGGGAACTTAGGGAATGAGCAGTTCTTC.

The gene calls are TRBV4-1 and TRBJ2-1, with a weak D call TRBD2 (6 bases). V was cut by 3 bases and J by 4 bases, with 19 bases left in between. Germline V gene lookup returns CDR1 MGHRA and CDR2 YSYEKL. The CDR3 length is 17 residues. The CDR3 DNA follows: TGCGCCAGCAGCCATGGAGGGGTCGGGAGAGGTTACAATGAGCAGTTCTTC. Its translation is CASSHGGVGRGYNEQFF.

This CDR3 is CASSHSSGVLGTDTQYF. The CDR3 nucleotides read TGCGCCAGCAGCCACAGTAGCGGGGTACTTGGAACAGATACGCAGTATTTT. The J gene is TRBJ2-3, the V gene TRBV4-1; 8 bases map to TRBD2. CDR1 and CDR2 from the germline V gene are MGHRA and YSYEKL. The CDR3 sequence is 17 residues long. The junction had 11 bases not matched to a gene; V was cut back by 3 bases and J by 3 bases.

V usage is TRBV6-5 and J usage is TRBJ2-3; unclear D gene. CDR3 length: 13 residues. The germline V gene encodes CDR1 MNHEY and CDR2 SVGAGI. The V gene lost 7 bases and the J gene lost 5 bases, with 13 bases spanning the gap. CDR3 in DNA: TGTGCCAGCACCGGAGCCGCCAAAGATACGCAGTATTTT. Translated, it gives CASTGAAKDTQYF.

The chain combines TRBV6-1 with TRBJ2-2, with 7 bases that match TRBD2. The ends lost 2 bases at V and 3 bases at J; junction bases unmatched: 0. CDR3 size: 14 residues. Looked up from germline, CDR1 is MNHNS and CDR2 is SASEGT. CDR3 in DNA: TGTGCCAGCAGTGAACTAGCGGACACCGGGGAGCTGTTTTTT. The encoded protein is CASSELADTGELFF.

This clone was detected once. The chain has TRBV6-5 and TRBJ2-7; 9 bases line up with TRBD1. Germline assignment: CDR1 MNHEY and CDR2 SVGAGI. J was trimmed by 1 base and V by 0 bases; bases with no gene match: 4. The CDR3 runs 16 residues. The CDR3 DNA reads as TGTGCCAGCAGTTACTCGCCGGGACAGGGTTCCTACGAGCAGTACTTC. As protein: CASSYSPGQGSYEQYF.

This clone was picked up a small number of times. The CDR3 region is CASSQDIVREQYF. The CDR3 DNA reads TGTGCCAGCAGCCAAGATATTGTGCGCGAGCAGTACTTC. The chain joins TRBV5-5 to TRBJ2-7; D is unresolved. The V end was cut by 4 bases, the J end by 6 bases, with 14 bases between. This CDR3 region has 13 residues. Germline CDR1 and CDR2: SGHKS and YYEKEE (reference sequence).

As for this clone: Other DNA sequences within the sample encode an identical CDR3. V is TRBV30 and J is TRBJ1-3, with D unresolved. The CDR3 is 11 amino acids. Between the trimmed V and J ends, which lost 5 bases and 3 bases, there was a span of 5 bases. Germline loops: CDR1 GTSNPN, CDR2 SVGIG (reference sequence). CDR3 nucleotide sequence: TGTGCCTGGCGGGGTGGAAACACCATATATTTT. Protein product: CAWRGGNTIYF. Full variable domain (remainder filled in from reference TRBV30 and TRBJ1-3): SQTIHQWPATLVQPVGSPLSLECTVEGTSNPNLYWYRQAAGRGLQLLFYSVGIGQISSEVPQNLSASRPQDRQFILSSKKLLLSDSGFYLCAWRGGNTIYFGEGSWLTVV.

This chain connects TRBV27 to TRBJ1-1; D is ambiguous. V lost 1 base, J lost 0 bases, and 12 bases lay in between. CDR1 MNHEY and CDR2 SMNVEV come from the germline V gene (reference sequence). CDR3 length equals 16 residues. The CDR3 DNA is TGTGCCAGCAGTTTATACCCCTCGGGCATGAACACTGAAGCTTTCTTT. Its protein product is CASSLYPSGMNTEAFF.

This clone was counted once. The CDR3 loop reads CASGQGNTGELFF. The CDR3 DNA sequence: TGTGCCAGCGGTCAAGGGAACACCGGGGAGCTGTTTTTT. V is TRBV28 and J is TRBJ2-2, with unresolved D. V was clipped by 8 bases and J by 1 base, with 8 bases between them. CDR3 length: 13 amino acids. CDR1 and CDR2 (germline): MDHEN, SYDVKM.

The V gene is TRBV11-1, the J gene TRBJ1-1; D might be TRBD1 (5 bases). From germline, CDR1 is SGHAT and CDR2 FQDESV (reference sequence). With 5 bases removed from V and 3 bases from J, the gap between germline ends came to 16 bases. The CDR3 runs to 15 residues. The CDR3 coding sequence is TGTGCCAGCAGCCCTGGATGGGGGTCGTACACTGAAGCTTTCTTT. Amino acid sequence: CASSPGWGSYTEAFF.

This clone was observed a few times. This CDR3 is also generated by other DNA sequences in the sample. This chain uses TRBV19 with TRBJ2-7; the match to TRBD1 covers 7 bases. Germline V gives CDR1 LNHDA, CDR2 SQIVND (reference sequence). CDR3 length: 13 amino acids. The V and J ends lost 6 bases and 0 bases, in that order; junction bases with no gene match: 2. The CDR3 sequence: CASSPGGSYEQYF. The CDR3 DNA follows: TGTGCCAGTAGCCCAGGGGGCTCCTACGAGCAGTACTTC.

The V and J genes are TRBV29-1 and TRBJ2-1; either TRBD1 or TRBD2 may fit D (7 bases each). From germline, CDR1 is SQVTM and CDR2 ANQGSEA. The V and J ends lost 7 bases and 7 bases respectively, with 26 bases between them. The CDR3 loop spans 16 amino acids. The CDR3 sequence is CSATDRAASGTNEQFF. The CDR3 region has the DNA TGCAGCGCGACCGACAGGGCCGCTAGCGGAACGAATGAGCAGTTCTTC.

The V call is TRBV5-1, the J call TRBJ1-2; unclear D gene. This CDR3 is built from 15 residues. In germline, CDR1 is SGHRS, CDR2 YFSETQ. V was shortened by 0 bases and J by 4 bases, with 13 bases between the two germline ends. In DNA, the CDR3 is TGCGCCAGCAGCTTGGATTCAGGAGTTCCCTATGGCTACACCTTC. Its translation: CASSLDSGVPYGYTF.

This clone was counted between two and nine times. The chain has TRBV7-8 and TRBJ2-1; 12 bases agree with TRBD1. There are 16 residues in the CDR3. V lost 4 bases to trimming and J lost 9 bases; unmatched junction nucleotides: 10. Germline V gene sequence: CDR1 SGHVS, CDR2 FQNEAQ. The CDR3 coding sequence is TGTGCCAGCAGCTACCCCGGGACAGGGGGCCGGAGTGAGCAGTTCTTC. Amino acid sequence: CASSYPGTGGRSEQFF.

This clone showed up just a few times. V usage is TRBV29-1 and J usage is TRBJ1-1, with 11 nucleotides matching TRBD1. CDR3 length equals 14 residues. From germline, CDR1 is SQVTM and CDR2 ANQGSEA. The V gene end was trimmed by 7 bases and the J gene end by 5 bases; junction bases not matched to a gene: 9. In DNA, the CDR3 is TGCAGCGCCGTCTCGGGACAGGGGGAGACTGAAGCTTTCTTT. Residues: CSAVSGQGETEAFF. The variable domain in full, completed from reference TRBV29-1 and TRBJ1-1, reads SAVISQKPSRDICQRGTSLTIQCQVDSQVTMMFWYRQQPGQSLTLIATANQGSEATYESGFVIDKFPISRPNLTFSTLTVSNMSPEDSSIYLCSAVSGQGETEAFFGQGTRLTVV.

This clone was counted once. The V and J genes are TRBV7-9 and TRBJ2-5; possibly TRBD2 for D (6 bases). Per the germline V gene, CDR1 is SEHNR and CDR2 is FQNEAQ (reference sequence). The ends were cut back, 1 base at V and 5 bases at J, with 11 bases in the middle. CDR3 size: 14 residues. DNA of the CDR3: TGTGCCAGCAGCTTAGTCTCCGGGGGTGAGACCCAGTACTTC. Translating gives CASSLVSGGETQYF. Variable domain in full (rest from reference TRBV7-9 and TRBJ2-5): DTGVSQNPRHKITKRGQNVTFRCDPISEHNRLYWYRQTLGQGPEFLTYFQNEAQLEKSRLLSDRFSAERPKGSFSTLEIQRTEQGDSAMYLCASSLVSGGETQYFGPGTRLLVL.

The CDR3 loop reads CASSLAGGHLDEQYF. As DNA, the CDR3 is TGCGCCAGCAGCTTGGCCGGGGGGCACCTTGACGAGCAGTACTTC. The chain carries TRBV5-1 and TRBJ2-7; D perhaps matches TRBD2 (7 bases). The germline V and J ends were trimmed by 0 bases and 5 bases, with 15 bases remaining between them. From germline, CDR1 is SGHRS and CDR2 YFSETQ. The CDR3 sequence is 15 residues long.

The chain recombines TRBV25-1 with TRBJ2-7, with D possibly called TRBD1 or TRBD2 (5 bases each). The CDR3 contains 11 residues. V was pared by 4 bases and J by 5 bases, with 6 bases between. Germline lookup yields CDR1 MGHDK and CDR2 SYGVNS. CDR3 amino acids: CASSAGHEQYF. The CDR3 DNA sequence: TGTGCCAGCAGTGCGGGGCACGAGCAGTACTTC.

Points on this clone: Germline is not matched at one junction end, which may reflect a read error. The CDR3 here is CSVEGGGAGAKNIQYF. CDR3 nucleotide sequence: TGCAGCGTGGAAGGGGGCGGGGCGGGAGCCAAAAACATTCAGTACTTC. The gene calls are TRBV29-1 and TRBJ2-4, with a possible D match to TRBD1 (7 bases). The CDR3 has 16 amino acids. CDR1 and CDR2 from the germline V gene are SQVTM and ANQGSEA.

The V and J genes are TRBV29-1 and TRBJ2-1; 8 positions agree with TRBD1. Trimming at V came to 5 bases and at J to 6 bases, leaving 12 bases not matched to a gene. Germline lookup yields CDR1 SQVTM and CDR2 ANQGSEA. This CDR3 has 15 amino acids. CDR3 nucleotides: TGCAGCGTTTCCCCAGGGACAGGTTACTTCAATGAGCAGTTCTTC. Amino acids: CSVSPGTGYFNEQFF.

The chain recombines TRBV19 with TRBJ1-1; D gene unclear. V was trimmed by 3 bases and J by 4 bases, leaving 3 bases between them. Germline CDR1 and CDR2: LNHDA and SQIVND (reference sequence). This CDR3 is built from 11 residues. The CDR3 here is CASSIGTEAFF. The CDR3 nucleotides read TGTGCCAGTAGTATCGGCACTGAAGCTTTCTTT.

The chain employs TRBV25-1 and TRBJ2-7; no clear D. Trimming removed 7 bases from V and 6 bases from J, with 10 bases in between. The CDR3 covers 11 residues. The germline V gene has CDR1 MGHDK and CDR2 SYGVNS. Here the CDR3 DNA reads TGTGCCAGCACTCTCGGGTCCGAGCAGTACTTC. This codes for CASTLGSEQYF.

The chain employs TRBV21-1 and TRBJ2-5; the listed D gene, TRBD2, was not tested against the DNA. TRBV21-1 is a documented pseudogene. The CDR3 extends over 16 amino acids. The CDR3 sequence: CASSKEGLAAQETQYF. CDR3 nucleotide sequence: TGTGCCAGCAGCAAAGAGGGACTAGCGGCCCAAGAGACCCAGTACTTC.